This TCR beta chain is drawn from a study of lymphopenia after photon versus proton radiotherapy. Study-wide points: Oligoclonal CD8+ Temra expansion after nadir drove photon patients' diversity drop. In patients who died, overall survival fell as post-nadir TCR diversity dropped more.

The protocol was immunoSEQ multiplex PCR, while the TCRdb copy is restricted to in-frame clones and leaves out a portion. This table has almost 30,000 clones, around nine tenths appearing once. CDR3 length equals 16 residues. Looked up from germline, CDR1 is LNHDA and CDR2 is SQIVND (reference sequence). The ends lost 5 bases at V and 6 bases at J; junction bases unmatched: 11. With regard to this clone: What it binds is not known.

The chain is built from TRBV19 and TRBJ2-1, with 9 positions matching TRBD2. The sample was peripheral blood, taken from a patient treated with proton-based radiotherapy. The clonotype originates from a woman aged 55-75 years with cholangiocarcinoma. Some clones in this sample may be carry-over from other donors' samples. This chain's CDR3 is CASSANSGSFANEQFF. The CDR3 DNA reads as TGTGCCAGTAGTGCCAATAGCGGGAGTTTCGCCAATGAGCAGTTCTTC.